A single T cell receptor beta chain is shown here with its context. The antigen remains undetermined. A junction boundary mismatches the germline segment, possibly from a read error. The data stem from a study of post-analysis software for immune sequencing data. Overall study: Secondary progressive, relapsing-remitting and progressive-relapsing multiple sclerosis were among the included disease courses.

Unique molecular identifiers were present in the TCR beta cDNA libraries. Input of 1 to 10 million T cells yielded a few hundred thousand cDNA molecules. From the PCR reads, TCRdb called clonotypes with MiXCR, one entry per CDR3 protein. The sample lists over 300,000 distinct CDR3 sequences; less than 40% were seen once. The study, taken as a whole, reports: Compared with controls, patients had more of five or six TRBV segments, including TRBV5-6, TRBV5-1 and TRBV20-1. Comparison with controls showed significantly lower normalized Chao1 diversity in multiple sclerosis patients.

Germline V gene sequence: CDR1 MNHNY, CDR2 SVGAGI (reference sequence). CDR3 size: 15 residues. This receptor was obtained from a girl between 10 and 17 years old with multiple sclerosis. The genes are TRBV6-6 and TRBJ1-4; D not resolved. The sample taken for sequencing was blood. This CDR3 is CAGSYPGGTNEKLFF. CDR3 DNA sequence: TGTGCCGGCAGTTACCCCGGTGGAACTAATGAAAAACTGTTTTTT.